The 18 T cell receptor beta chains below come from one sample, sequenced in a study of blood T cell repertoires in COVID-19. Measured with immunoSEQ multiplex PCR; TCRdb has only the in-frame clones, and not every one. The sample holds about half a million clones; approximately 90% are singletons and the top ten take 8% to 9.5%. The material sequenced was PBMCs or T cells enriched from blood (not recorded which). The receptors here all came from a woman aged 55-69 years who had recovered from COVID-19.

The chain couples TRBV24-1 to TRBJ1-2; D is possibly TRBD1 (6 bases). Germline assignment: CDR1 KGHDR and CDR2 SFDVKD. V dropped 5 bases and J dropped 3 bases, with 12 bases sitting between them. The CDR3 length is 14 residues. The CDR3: CATSGKDSYYGYTF. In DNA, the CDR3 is TGTGCCACCAGTGGTAAGGACAGTTACTATGGCTACACCTTC.

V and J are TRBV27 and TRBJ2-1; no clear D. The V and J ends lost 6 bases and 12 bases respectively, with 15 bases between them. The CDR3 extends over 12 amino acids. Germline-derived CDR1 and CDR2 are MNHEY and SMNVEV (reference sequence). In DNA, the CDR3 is TGTGCCAGCAGCTCTAACCGACACGGGCAGTTCTTC. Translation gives CASSSNRHGQFF.

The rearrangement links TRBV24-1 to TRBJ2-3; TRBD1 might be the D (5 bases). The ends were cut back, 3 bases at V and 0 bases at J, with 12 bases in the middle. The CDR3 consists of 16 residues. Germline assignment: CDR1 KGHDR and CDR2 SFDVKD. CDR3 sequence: CATSDRRAGSTDTQYF. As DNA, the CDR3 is TGTGCCACCAGTGATAGAAGGGCAGGGAGCACAGATACGCAGTATTTT.

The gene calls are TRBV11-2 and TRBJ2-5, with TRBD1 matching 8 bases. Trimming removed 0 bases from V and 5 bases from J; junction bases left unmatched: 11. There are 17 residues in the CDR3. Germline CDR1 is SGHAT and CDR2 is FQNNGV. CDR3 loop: CASSLELTRQGWETQYF. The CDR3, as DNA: TGTGCCAGCAGCTTAGAACTCACTCGACAGGGGTGGGAGACCCAGTACTTC.

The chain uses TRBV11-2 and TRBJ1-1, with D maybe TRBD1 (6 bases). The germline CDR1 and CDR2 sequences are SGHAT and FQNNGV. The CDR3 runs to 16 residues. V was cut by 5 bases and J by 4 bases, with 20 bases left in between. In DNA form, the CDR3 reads TGTGCCAGCAGCCAAGGTGCGCAGGGGCCTTTCACTGAAGCTTTCTTT. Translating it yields CASSQGAQGPFTEAFF.

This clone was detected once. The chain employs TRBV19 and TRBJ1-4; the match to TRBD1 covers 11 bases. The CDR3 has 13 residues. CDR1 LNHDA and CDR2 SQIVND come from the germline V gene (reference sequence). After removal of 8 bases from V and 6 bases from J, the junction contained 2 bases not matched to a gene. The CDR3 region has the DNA TGTGCCAGTCGGGACAGGGGGGATGAAAAACTGTTTTTT. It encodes CASRDRGDEKLFF.

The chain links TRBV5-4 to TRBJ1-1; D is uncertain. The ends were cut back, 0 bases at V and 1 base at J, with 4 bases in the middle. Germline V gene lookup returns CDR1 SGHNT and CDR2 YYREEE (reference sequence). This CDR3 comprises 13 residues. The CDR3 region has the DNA TGTGCCAGCAGCTTGGGAGCGAACACTGAAGCTTTCTTT. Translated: CASSLGANTEAFF.

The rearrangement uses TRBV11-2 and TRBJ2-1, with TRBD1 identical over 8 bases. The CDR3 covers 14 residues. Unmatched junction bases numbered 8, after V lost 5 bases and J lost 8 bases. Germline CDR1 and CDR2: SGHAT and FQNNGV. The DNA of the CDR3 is TGTGCCAGCAGCGTCACGGACAGGGCCTATGAGCAGTTCTTC. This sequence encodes CASSVTDRAYEQFF. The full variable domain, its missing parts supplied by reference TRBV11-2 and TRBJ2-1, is EAGVAQSPRYKIIEKRQSVAFWCNPISGHATLYWYQQILGQGPKLLIQFQNNGVVDDSQLPKDRFSAERLKGVDSTLKIQPAKLEDSAVYLCASSVTDRAYEQFFGPGTRLTVL.

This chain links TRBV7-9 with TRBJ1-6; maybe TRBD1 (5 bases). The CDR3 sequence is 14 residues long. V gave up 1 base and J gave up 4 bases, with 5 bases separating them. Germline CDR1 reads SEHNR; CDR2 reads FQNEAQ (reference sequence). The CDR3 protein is CASSLEGYNSPLHF. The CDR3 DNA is TGTGCCAGCAGCTTAGAGGGGTATAATTCACCCCTCCACTTT.

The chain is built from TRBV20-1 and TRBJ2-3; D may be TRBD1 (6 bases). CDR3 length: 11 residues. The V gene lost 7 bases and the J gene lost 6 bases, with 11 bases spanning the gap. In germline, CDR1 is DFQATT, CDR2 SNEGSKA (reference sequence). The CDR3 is CSVPQGDTQYF. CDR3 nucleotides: TGCAGTGTTCCTCAGGGGGATACGCAGTATTTT.

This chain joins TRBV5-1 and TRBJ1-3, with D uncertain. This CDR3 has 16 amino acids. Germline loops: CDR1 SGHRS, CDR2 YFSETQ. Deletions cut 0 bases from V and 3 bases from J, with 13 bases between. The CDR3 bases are TGCGCCAGCAGCTTGGCCGGTTCGGGGAGTGGAAACACCATATATTTT. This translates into CASSLAGSGSGNTIYF.

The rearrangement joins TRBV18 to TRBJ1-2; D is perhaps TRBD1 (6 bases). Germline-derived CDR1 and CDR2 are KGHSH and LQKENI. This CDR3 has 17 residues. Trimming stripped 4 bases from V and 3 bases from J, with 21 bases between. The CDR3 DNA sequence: TGTGCCAGCTCACGACAACAGGGTAGTCGGGTTGACTATGGCTACACCTTC. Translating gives CASSRQQGSRVDYGYTF. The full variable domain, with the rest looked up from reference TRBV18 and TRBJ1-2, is NAGVMQNPRHLVRRRGQEARLRCSPMKGHSHVYWYRQLPEEGLKFMVYLQKENIIDESGMPKERFSAEFPKEGPSILRIQQVVRGDSAAYFCASSRQQGSRVDYGYTFGSGTRLTVV.

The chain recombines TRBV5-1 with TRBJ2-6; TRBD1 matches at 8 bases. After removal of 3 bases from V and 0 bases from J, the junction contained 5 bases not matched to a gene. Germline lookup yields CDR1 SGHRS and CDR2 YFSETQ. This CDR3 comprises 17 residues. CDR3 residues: CASSSGQGLSGANVLTF. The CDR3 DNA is TGCGCCAGCAGCTCAGGACAGGGCCTCTCTGGGGCCAACGTCCTGACTTTC. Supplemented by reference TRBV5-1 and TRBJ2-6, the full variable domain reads KAGVTQTPRYLIKTRGQQVTLSCSPISGHRSVSWYQQTPGQGLQFLFEYFSETQRNKGNFPGRFSGRQFSNSRSEMNVSTLELGDSALYLCASSSGQGLSGANVLTFGAGSRLTVL.

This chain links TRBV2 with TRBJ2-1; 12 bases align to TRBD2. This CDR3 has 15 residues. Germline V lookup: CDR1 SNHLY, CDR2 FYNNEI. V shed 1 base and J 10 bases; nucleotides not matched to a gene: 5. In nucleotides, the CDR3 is TGTGCCAGCAGTGAAGGGGGACTAGCGGGCGTGGAGCAGTTCTTC. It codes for CASSEGGLAGVEQFF.

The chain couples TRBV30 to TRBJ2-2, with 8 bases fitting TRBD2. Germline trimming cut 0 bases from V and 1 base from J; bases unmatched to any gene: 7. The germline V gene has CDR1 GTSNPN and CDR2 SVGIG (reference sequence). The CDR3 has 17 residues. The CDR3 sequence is CAWSVPSGGQNTGELFF. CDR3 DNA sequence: TGTGCCTGGAGTGTACCGAGCGGGGGCCAGAACACCGGGGAGCTGTTTTTT.

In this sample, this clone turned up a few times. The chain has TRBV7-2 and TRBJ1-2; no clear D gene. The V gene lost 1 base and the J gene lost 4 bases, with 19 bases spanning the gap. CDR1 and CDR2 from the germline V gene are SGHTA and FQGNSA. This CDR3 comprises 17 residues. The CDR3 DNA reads TGTGCCAGCAGCTTAGATAGACGTGCGGGCAGGACCTATGGCTACACCTTC. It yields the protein CASSLDRRAGRTYGYTF.

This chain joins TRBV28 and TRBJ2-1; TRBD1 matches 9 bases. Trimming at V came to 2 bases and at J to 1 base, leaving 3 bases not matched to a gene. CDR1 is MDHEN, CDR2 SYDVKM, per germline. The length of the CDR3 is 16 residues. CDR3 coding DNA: TGTGCCAGCAGTTTAAACAGGGGGCTGTCCTACAATGAGCAGTTCTTC. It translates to CASSLNRGLSYNEQFF.

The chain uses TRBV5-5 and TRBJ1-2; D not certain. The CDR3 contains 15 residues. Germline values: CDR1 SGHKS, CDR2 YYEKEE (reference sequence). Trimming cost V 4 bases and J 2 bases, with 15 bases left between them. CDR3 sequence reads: CASSPTLDLNYGYTF. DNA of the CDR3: TGTGCCAGCAGCCCAACTCTCGATCTCAACTATGGCTACACCTTC.